This entry lists 26 T cell receptor beta chains sequenced from one sample in a study of blood T cell repertoires in COVID-19. The repertoire was sequenced with immunoSEQ multiplex PCR; TCRdb's copy has only in-frame clones and lacks some. The top ten hold under 15% of the sample, which has around 80,000 clones, more than 80% seen once. Sequenced material: peripheral blood. These TCRs come from a human donor in a cohort sampled during active COVID-19.

This chain connects TRBV5-1 to TRBJ1-6; D remains unclear. V lost 4 bases, J lost 8 bases, and 16 bases lay in between. There are 15 residues in the CDR3. The germline V gene encodes CDR1 SGHRS and CDR2 YFSETQ. CDR3 region: CASSPNTWEHSPLHF. CDR3 in DNA: TGCGCCAGCAGCCCGAACACCTGGGAGCATTCACCCCTCCACTTT.

V usage is TRBV7-3 and J usage is TRBJ2-7; 7 bases are a match to TRBD1. Germline V CDR1 and CDR2: SGHTA, FQGTGA. The CDR3 has 13 amino acids. V was pared by 1 base and J by 3 bases, with 0 bases of the junction left unmatched. In DNA, the CDR3 is TGTGCCAGCAGCTTAAGGGACAGCTACGAGCAGTACTTC. Residues: CASSLRDSYEQYF. The whole variable domain, filled in from reference TRBV7-3 and TRBJ2-7, reads GAGVSQTPSNKVTEKGKYVELRCDPISGHTALYWYRQSLGQGPEFLIYFQGTGAADDSGLPNDRFFAVRPEGSVSTLKIQRTERGDSAVYLCASSLRDSYEQYFGPGTRLTVT.

Written as DNA, the CDR3 is TGCGCCAGCAGCCCACCGAGTCCCGGGGACTATGGCTACACCTTC. Translation gives CASSPPSPGDYGYTF. This chain uses TRBV23-1 with TRBJ1-2; D gene ambiguous. Being an ORF, TRBV23-1 has a function that is uncertain. Trimming pared 6 bases from V and 3 bases from J, leaving 17 bases between. This CDR3 is built from 15 residues.

This clone was seen once. V usage is TRBV5-1 and J usage is TRBJ1-2; 7 bases align to TRBD1. The CDR3 has 11 residues. V trimming: 9 bases; J trimming: 3 bases; junction bases outside the gene matches: 2. Germline CDR1 reads SGHRS; CDR2 reads YFSETQ. CDR3 loop: CATGTDYGYTF. The CDR3 DNA sequence: TGCGCCACCGGGACAGACTATGGCTACACCTTC.

The chain recombines TRBV29-1 with TRBJ2-2; TRBD1 matches at 8 bases. The J segment lost 8 bases and the V segment lost 8 bases, leaving 7 bases of the junction unmatched. The germline gives CDR1 SQVTM, CDR2 ANQGSEA. The CDR3 runs 12 residues. The CDR3 protein is CSYRQGNGELFF. The CDR3 region has the DNA TGCAGCTACAGACAGGGGAATGGGGAGCTGTTTTTT.

This chain uses TRBV28 with TRBJ1-5; 9 bases map to TRBD1. Unmatched junction bases numbered 5, after V lost 8 bases and J lost 6 bases. The CDR3 sequence is 13 residues long. The V gene's germline CDR1 is MDHEN and CDR2 SYDVKM. The CDR3 DNA reads as TGTGCCAGCCATGACAGGGGGGGTCAGCCCCAGCATTTT. This gives the protein CASHDRGGQPQHF.

This clone was seen more than once but under ten times. CDR3 bases: TGTGCCAGCAGTCCCGGCGGGAGGGCCTACTATGGCTACACCTTC. It translates to CASSPGGRAYYGYTF. The chain uses TRBV28 and TRBJ1-2; D is unresolved. This CDR3 is 15 amino acids long. Deletions cut 5 bases from V and 3 bases from J, with 16 bases between. CDR1 and CDR2 from the germline V gene are MDHEN and SYDVKM.

The gene calls are TRBV10-1 and TRBJ1-1, with D tentatively TRBD1 (5 bases). Germline CDR1 WNHNN, CDR2 SYGVQD (reference sequence). V was pared by 6 bases and J by 4 bases, with 12 bases between. CDR3 size: 13 residues. CDR3 region: CASSERGTTEAFF. Here the CDR3 DNA reads TGCGCCAGCAGCGAACGGGGGACCACTGAAGCTTTCTTT.

The chain employs TRBV7-9 and TRBJ2-7, with 8 bases lining up with TRBD2. The CDR3 sequence is 15 residues long. Germline CDR1 and CDR2: SEHNR and FQNEAQ (reference sequence). V lost 5 bases, J lost 4 bases, and 10 bases stayed unmatched. This chain's CDR3 is CASSLPPGGGYEQYF. The CDR3 DNA reads as TGTGCCAGCAGCCTGCCGCCCGGGGGGGGTTACGAGCAGTACTTC.

This rearrangement joins TRBV12-3 or TRBV12-4 to TRBJ1-2, with TRBD1 matching 8 bases. J gave up 8 bases and V 1 base, and 3 bases lay outside the gene matches. The CDR3 runs 13 residues. The CDR3 is CASSLDRGIGYTF. The CDR3 bases are TGTGCCAGCAGTTTAGACAGGGGGATCGGCTACACCTTC.

This chain uses TRBV6-6 with TRBJ2-5, with a possible D match to TRBD1 (8 bases). There are 15 residues in the CDR3. CDR1 is MNHNY and CDR2 is SVGAGI in the germline V gene (reference sequence). V lost 8 bases and J 5 bases, leaving 21 bases between the germline ends. CDR3 residues: CASLNRGGTGETQYF. The CDR3, as DNA: TGTGCCAGCCTCAACAGGGGGGGGACGGGGGAGACCCAGTACTTC.

The V gene is TRBV5-1, the J gene TRBJ2-6, with D maybe TRBD1 (5 bases). V was pared by 0 bases and J by 2 bases, with 6 bases between. The CDR3 totals 15 residues. Germline V gene lookup returns CDR1 SGHRS and CDR2 YFSETQ. The CDR3 loop reads CASSLVRAGANVLTF. The DNA of the CDR3 is TGCGCCAGCAGCTTGGTCAGGGCTGGGGCCAACGTCCTGACTTTC. Based on the CDR3 plus reference TRBV5-1 and TRBJ2-6, the full variable domain is KAGVTQTPRYLIKTRGQQVTLSCSPISGHRSVSWYQQTPGQGLQFLFEYFSETQRNKGNFPGRFSGRQFSNSRSEMNVSTLELGDSALYLCASSLVRAGANVLTFGAGSRLTVL.

The chain combines TRBV18 with TRBJ1-2; 9 bases are shared with TRBD1. Germline assignment: CDR1 KGHSH and CDR2 LQKENI. V dropped 5 bases and J dropped 3; count of bases not matched to a gene: 19. The CDR3 spans 19 residues. CDR3 DNA sequence: TGTGCCAGCTCAGCGGTCAGGACAGGGGCGCGTAGTCCCTACTATGGCTACACCTTC. Translating it yields CASSAVRTGARSPYYGYTF.

This clone was found a few times. This chain links TRBV6-6 with TRBJ2-7, with D possibly being TRBD2 (6 bases). Looked up from germline, CDR1 is MNHNY and CDR2 is SVGAGI (reference sequence). This CDR3 comprises 13 residues. V shed 6 bases and J shed 5 bases, with 14 bases lying between them. Written as DNA, the CDR3 is TGTGCCAGCAGCCCGGGACTGAGAAACGAGCAGTACTTC. Its translation: CASSPGLRNEQYF.

The rearrangement joins TRBV13 to TRBJ1-5; D not certain. Germline CDR1 is PRHDT and CDR2 is FYEKMQ (reference sequence). V lost 5 bases to trimming and J lost 11 bases, with 10 bases between them. This CDR3 has 11 residues. CDR3: CASSPPSAQHF. For the CDR3, the DNA is TGTGCCAGCAGCCCCCCGTCGGCCCAGCATTTT.

The table lists this clone with a few counts. V and J are TRBV5-4 and TRBJ2-2, with 14 nucleotides matching TRBD2. V lost 4 bases and J lost 1; bases outside the gene matches: 6. Per germline, CDR1 SGHNT and CDR2 YYREEE (reference sequence). The CDR3 consists of 18 residues. Here the CDR3 DNA reads TGTGCCAGCAGCAGCCTAGGGACTAGCGGGGGGAACACCGGGGAGCTGTTTTTT. Amino acids: CASSSLGTSGGNTGELFF.

V is TRBV27 and J is TRBJ1-6, with 7 nucleotides matching TRBD1. V shed 6 bases, J shed 7 bases, and the junction held 6 bases outside the gene matches. CDR3 length: 14 residues. Germline V CDR1 and CDR2: MNHEY, SMNVEV (reference sequence). CDR3 sequence (DNA): TGTGCCAGCAGACTGGGACAGAAAAATTCACCCCTCCACTTT. Amino acid sequence: CASRLGQKNSPLHF.

The rearrangement uses TRBV5-4 and TRBJ1-2; 8 bases agree with TRBD1. The CDR3 extends over 14 amino acids. Germline CDR1 is SGHNT and CDR2 is YYREEE (reference sequence). The V segment lost 0 bases and the J segment 2 bases; nucleotides outside the gene matches: 0. The CDR3 reads CASSLGTGNYGYTF. Written as DNA, the CDR3 is TGTGCCAGCAGCTTGGGGACAGGGAACTATGGCTACACCTTC.

This chain joins TRBV9 and TRBJ1-2, with D possibly matching TRBD1 (5 bases). V gave up 0 bases and J gave up 4 bases, with 13 bases separating them. The CDR3 is made up of 15 amino acids. Germline CDR1 is SGDLS and CDR2 is YYNGEE. CDR3 nucleotide sequence: TGTGCCAGCAGCGTAGACAGGCCGGAGATCTATGGCTACACCTTC. Its translation is CASSVDRPEIYGYTF.

This chain connects TRBV4-1 to TRBJ1-5; 9 bases agree with TRBD1. V shed 3 bases, J shed 9 bases, and the junction held 18 bases outside the gene matches. The germline V gene encodes CDR1 MGHRA and CDR2 YSYEKL. The CDR3 loop spans 18 amino acids. CDR3 sequence reads: CASSHTAGTGSTMGPQHF. CDR3 coding DNA: TGCGCCAGCAGCCATACGGCAGGGACAGGGAGTACGATGGGGCCCCAGCATTTT.

V usage is TRBV20-1 and J usage is TRBJ2-1; 9 positions agree with TRBD2. J lost 16 bases, V lost 6 bases, and 10 bases had no gene match. CDR1 is DFQATT and CDR2 is SNEGSKA in the germline V gene (reference sequence). The CDR3 consists of 11 residues. The CDR3 sequence is CSARSGGRQFF. The DNA of the CDR3 is TGCAGTGCAAGAAGCGGGGGGCGTCAATTCTTC.

The J gene is TRBJ2-5, the V gene TRBV15, with TRBD2 identical over 8 bases. CDR1 is LNHNV, CDR2 YYDKDF, per germline (reference sequence). V shed 1 base, J shed 3 bases, and the junction held 7 bases outside the gene matches. CDR3 length: 16 residues. The CDR3 region has the DNA TGTGCCACCAGCAGAGGCCGGTTTAGCGGGGAAGAGACCCAGTACTTC. As protein: CATSRGRFSGEETQYF.

This clone was recorded only once. V gene TRBV14 combines with J gene TRBJ2-3; 7 positions match TRBD2. With V trimmed by 0 bases and J by 1 base, 4 bases remained unmatched. Germline V gene lookup returns CDR1 SGHDN and CDR2 FVKESK. This CDR3 is 16 amino acids long. The CDR3 region is CASSQERGWGTDTQYF. In nucleotides, the CDR3 is TGTGCCAGCAGCCAAGAGCGGGGGTGGGGCACAGATACGCAGTATTTT.

CDR3 loop: CASSVGGWTDTQYF. The CDR3, as DNA: TGTGCCAGCAGCGTAGGGGGCTGGACAGATACGCAGTATTTT. The chain has TRBV2 and TRBJ2-3; 7 nucleotides align to TRBD1. The V gene's germline CDR1 is SNHLY and CDR2 FYNNEI. The CDR3 is 14 residues long. The trim removed 6 bases at V and 3 bases at J, leaving 6 bases unmatched.

The chain carries TRBV9 and TRBJ2-5; 8 nucleotides agree with TRBD2. Germline-derived CDR1 and CDR2 are SGDLS and YYNGEE. This CDR3 spans 15 amino acids. The J segment lost 1 base and the V segment lost 3 bases, leaving 5 bases of the junction unmatched. CDR3 nucleotide sequence: TGTGCCAGCAGCGCACAGGCGGGGGGCCAAGAGACCCAGTACTTC. Amino acid sequence: CASSAQAGGQETQYF.

The chain couples TRBV20-1 to TRBJ1-2, with 8 positions matching TRBD1. Germline lookup yields CDR1 DFQATT and CDR2 SNEGSKA (reference sequence). V was clipped by 3 bases and J by 3 bases; unmatched bases: 9. This CDR3 has 15 residues. CDR3 coding DNA: TGCAGTGCTAGTGTGTTAGGACAGGGTCACTATGGCTACACCTTC. Translated, it gives CSASVLGQGHYGYTF.